This entry is about one T cell receptor (beta chain). This clonotype has only a few counts. The antigen it recognizes is unknown. Base qualities are not at hand, and no much larger clone is one base apart. This sample is drawn from a study of T-cell memory formation after mild COVID-19 (TCRdb year 2021). A note on the overall study: TCR sequence clusters from the two donors were found to be largely donor specific. The cohort comprised two young, previously healthy adult volunteers, one female and one male. In a couple of donors, T-cell clones that expanded and contracted after mild COVID-19 were tracked by sequencing TCRalpha and TCRbeta repertoires over time. Broader findings and caveats from the paper: From day 15 to 85, contracting clones showed balanced CD4/CD8 phenotypes, whereas a second wave of clones that expanded from day 15 to 37 leaned towards CD4+. Only a couple of mild cases were covered by the study, and larger cohorts that include severe cases with pre-infection samples were considered necessary. The second-wave clones that peaked on day 37 were not confirmed to be SARS-CoV-2 specific. Contracting CD4+ clones were found mainly in CM and EM memory subsets, while CD8+ clones were enriched in EMRA. Some responding clones were detected in pre-infection memory, suggesting pre-existing cross-reactive memory T cells joined the SARS-CoV-2 response.

The trim is 4 bases for V and 3 bases for J, with a gap of 10 bases between the germline ends. The CDR3, from cysteine to phenylalanine, totals 13 residues. Only CDR3 DNA is held: 39 bases, read in frame from base 1. The instrument given in TCRdb is Illumina NovaSeq 6000. TCRalpha and TCRbeta cDNA libraries were built by 5'RACE with constant-segment primers, adding sample barcodes and unique molecular identifiers. RNA was extracted from every sample with Trizol reagent. Libraries were amplified in two PCR steps, with a second sample barcode and Illumina TruSeq adapters added in the second step. Libraries were sequenced on an Illumina NovaSeq with 2 x 150 bp paired-end reads. As for the original processing: With migec v1.2.7, reads were demultiplexed and then collapsed into UMI-guided consensus sequences. Using mixcr v2.1.11, UMI consensuses were aligned to TRA and TRB V and J templates and then assembled into clonotypes. Clonotypes were classified as expanded or contracted when called significant by both edgeR and NoisET, with noise models trained on biological replicates. For edgeR calls, a false discovery rate-adjusted p below 0.01 and a log2 fold-change threshold of 1 were applied. PCA with hierarchical clustering of max-normalized trajectories of the 1000 most abundant clonotypes was used as exploratory dynamics analysis. Each responding clone was given a CD4 or CD8 phenotype based on the CD4+ and CD8+ repertoires, which had been sequenced separately. TCRdb reanalyzed the raw reads on its own, using fastp at Q25 for trimming and MiXCR for clone calling, and kept in-frame beta chains. Rows with a matching CDR3 protein are joined into one entry that keeps the most common DNA and genes. TCRdb assigned the V and J calls; the authors' analysis was not used. The sample table lists fewer than 60,000 distinct CDR3 sequences, 27% of them with a count of one. The ten largest clones add up to about 41% of the sample.

Ficoll-Paque density gradient centrifugation was used to isolate PBMCs. The V and J genes are TRBV12-3 or TRBV12-4 and TRBJ2-7, with a tentative D gene TRBD1 over 6 matching bases. The sequencing input was PBMCs or a T cell subset sorted from them (not recorded which). The TCR originated in a man between 18 and 35 years old who had mild COVID-19 (a few samples of this study predate the infection). The sample titles of this study are shuffled in the database, so cell type and time point are left out; the donor was told from shared clones. CDR3 reads: CASSSPDSYEQYF. The nucleotide sequence reads TGTGCCAGCAGTTCACCGGACAGCTACGAGCAGTACTTC.